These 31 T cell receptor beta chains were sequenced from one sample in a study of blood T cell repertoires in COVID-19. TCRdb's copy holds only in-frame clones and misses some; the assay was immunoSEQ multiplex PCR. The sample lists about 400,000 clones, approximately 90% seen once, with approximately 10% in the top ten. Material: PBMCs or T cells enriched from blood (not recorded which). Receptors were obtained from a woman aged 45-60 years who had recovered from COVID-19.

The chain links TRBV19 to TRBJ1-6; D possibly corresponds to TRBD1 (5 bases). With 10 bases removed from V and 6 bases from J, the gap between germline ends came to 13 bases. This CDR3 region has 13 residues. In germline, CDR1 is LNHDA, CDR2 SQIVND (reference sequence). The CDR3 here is CATSTDANSPLHF. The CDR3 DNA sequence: TGTGCCACCTCGACAGACGCTAATTCACCCCTCCACTTT.

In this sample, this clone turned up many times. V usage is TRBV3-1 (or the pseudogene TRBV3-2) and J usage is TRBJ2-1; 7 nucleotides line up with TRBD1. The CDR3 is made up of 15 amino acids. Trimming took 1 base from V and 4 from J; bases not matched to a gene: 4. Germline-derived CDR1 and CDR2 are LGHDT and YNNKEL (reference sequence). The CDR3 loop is CASSQVPGQYNEQFF. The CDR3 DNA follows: TGTGCCAGCAGCCAAGTCCCGGGACAGTACAATGAGCAGTTCTTC.

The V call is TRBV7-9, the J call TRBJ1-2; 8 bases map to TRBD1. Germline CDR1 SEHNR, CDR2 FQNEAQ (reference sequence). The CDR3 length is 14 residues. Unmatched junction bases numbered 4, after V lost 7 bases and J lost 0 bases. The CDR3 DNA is TGTGCCAGCACGCAGACAGGGGCTAACTATGGCTACACCTTC. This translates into CASTQTGANYGYTF.

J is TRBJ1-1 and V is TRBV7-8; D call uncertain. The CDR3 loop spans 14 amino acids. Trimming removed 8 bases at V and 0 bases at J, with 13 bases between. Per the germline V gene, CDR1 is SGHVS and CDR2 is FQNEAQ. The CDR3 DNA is TGTGCCAGCTATCCCGGGGTTATGAACACTGAAGCTTTCTTT. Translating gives CASYPGVMNTEAFF.

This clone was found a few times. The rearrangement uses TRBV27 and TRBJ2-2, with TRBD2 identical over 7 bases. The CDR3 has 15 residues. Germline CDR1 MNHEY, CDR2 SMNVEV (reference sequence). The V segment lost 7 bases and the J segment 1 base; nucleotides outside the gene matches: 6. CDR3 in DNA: TGTGCCAGCACCACTTTAGCGGGGAACACCGGGGAGCTGTTTTTT. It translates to CASTTLAGNTGELFF.

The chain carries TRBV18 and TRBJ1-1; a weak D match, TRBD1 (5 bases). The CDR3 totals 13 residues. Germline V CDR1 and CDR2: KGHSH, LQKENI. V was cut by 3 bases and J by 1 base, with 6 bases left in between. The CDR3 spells CASSPQGNTEAFF. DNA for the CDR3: TGTGCCAGCTCACCTCAGGGGAACACTGAAGCTTTCTTT. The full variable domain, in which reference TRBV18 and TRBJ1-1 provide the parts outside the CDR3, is NAGVMQNPRHLVRRRGQEARLRCSPMKGHSHVYWYRQLPEEGLKFMVYLQKENIIDESGMPKERFSAEFPKEGPSILRIQQVVRGDSAAYFCASSPQGNTEAFFGQGTRLTVV.

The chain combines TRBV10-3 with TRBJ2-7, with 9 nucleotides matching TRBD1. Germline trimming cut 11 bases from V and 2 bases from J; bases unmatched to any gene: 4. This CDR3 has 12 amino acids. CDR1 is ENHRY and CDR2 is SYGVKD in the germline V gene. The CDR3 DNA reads TGTGCCGCCGGGACAGGGACCTACGAGCAGTACTTC. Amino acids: CAAGTGTYEQYF.

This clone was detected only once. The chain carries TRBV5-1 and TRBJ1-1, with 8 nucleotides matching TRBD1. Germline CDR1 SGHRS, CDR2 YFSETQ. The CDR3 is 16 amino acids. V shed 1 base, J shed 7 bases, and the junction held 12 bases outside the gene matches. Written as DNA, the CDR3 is TGCGCCAGCAGCTTGCTAGACTACAGGGGGTTTAATGAAGCTTTCTTT. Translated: CASSLLDYRGFNEAFF.

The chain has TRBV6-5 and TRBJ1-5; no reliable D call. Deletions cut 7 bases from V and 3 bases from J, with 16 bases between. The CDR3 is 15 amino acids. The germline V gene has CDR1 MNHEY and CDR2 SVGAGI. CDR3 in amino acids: CASMRAVTLNQPQHF. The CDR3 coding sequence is TGTGCCAGCATGAGAGCGGTCACCCTCAATCAGCCCCAGCATTTT.

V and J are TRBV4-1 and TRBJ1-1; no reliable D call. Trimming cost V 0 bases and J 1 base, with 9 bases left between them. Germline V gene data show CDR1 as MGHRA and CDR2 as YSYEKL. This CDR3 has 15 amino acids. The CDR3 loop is CASSQDGRGNTEAFF. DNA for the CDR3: TGCGCCAGCAGCCAAGATGGGCGGGGGAACACTGAAGCTTTCTTT.

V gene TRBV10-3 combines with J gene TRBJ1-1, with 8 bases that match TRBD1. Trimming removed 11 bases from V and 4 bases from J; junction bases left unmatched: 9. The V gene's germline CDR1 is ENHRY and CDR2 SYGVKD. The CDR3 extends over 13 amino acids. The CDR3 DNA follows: TGTGCCCATCAGGGACAGGAGGGCACTGAAGCTTTCTTT. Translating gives CAHQGQEGTEAFF.

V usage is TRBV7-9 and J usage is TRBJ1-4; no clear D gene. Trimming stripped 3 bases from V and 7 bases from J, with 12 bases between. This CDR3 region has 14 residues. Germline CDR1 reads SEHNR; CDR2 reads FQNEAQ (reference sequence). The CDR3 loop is CASSFARESEKLFF. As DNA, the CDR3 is TGTGCCAGCAGCTTTGCGAGGGAGTCTGAAAAACTGTTTTTT. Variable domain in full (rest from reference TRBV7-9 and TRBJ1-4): DTGVSQNPRHKITKRGQNVTFRCDPISEHNRLYWYRQTLGQGPEFLTYFQNEAQLEKSRLLSDRFSAERPKGSFSTLEIQRTEQGDSAMYLCASSFARESEKLFFGSGTQLSVL.

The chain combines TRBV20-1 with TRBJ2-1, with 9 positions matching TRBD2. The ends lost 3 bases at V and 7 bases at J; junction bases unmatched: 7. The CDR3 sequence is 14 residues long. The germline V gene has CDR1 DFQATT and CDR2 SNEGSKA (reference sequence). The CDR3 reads CSASPVAGDNEQFF. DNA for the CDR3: TGCAGTGCTAGTCCGGTAGCGGGGGATAATGAGCAGTTCTTC.

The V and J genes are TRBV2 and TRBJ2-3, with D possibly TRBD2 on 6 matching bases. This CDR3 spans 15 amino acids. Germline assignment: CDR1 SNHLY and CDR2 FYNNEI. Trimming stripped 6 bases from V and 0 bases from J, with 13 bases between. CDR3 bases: TGTGCCAGCAGATCCCTAGCGCATAGCACAGATACGCAGTATTTT. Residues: CASRSLAHSTDTQYF. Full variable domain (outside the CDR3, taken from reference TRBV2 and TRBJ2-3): EPEVTQTPSHQVTQMGQEVILRCVPISNHLYFYWYRQILGQKVEFLVSFYNNEISEKSEIFDDQFSVERPDGSNFTLKIRSTKLEDSAMYFCASRSLAHSTDTQYFGPGTRLTVL.

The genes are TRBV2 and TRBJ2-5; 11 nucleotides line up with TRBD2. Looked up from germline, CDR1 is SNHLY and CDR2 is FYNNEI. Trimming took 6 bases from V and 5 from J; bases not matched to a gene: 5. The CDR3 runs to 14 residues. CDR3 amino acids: CASSGSGGAETQYF. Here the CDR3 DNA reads TGTGCCAGCAGCGGTAGCGGGGGGGCGGAGACCCAGTACTTC.

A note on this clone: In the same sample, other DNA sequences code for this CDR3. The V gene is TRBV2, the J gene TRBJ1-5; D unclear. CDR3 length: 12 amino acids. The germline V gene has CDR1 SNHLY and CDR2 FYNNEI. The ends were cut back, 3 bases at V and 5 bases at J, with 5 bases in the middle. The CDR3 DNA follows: TGTGCCAGCAGTGACAGTGATCAGCCCCAGCATTTT. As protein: CASSDSDQPQHF.

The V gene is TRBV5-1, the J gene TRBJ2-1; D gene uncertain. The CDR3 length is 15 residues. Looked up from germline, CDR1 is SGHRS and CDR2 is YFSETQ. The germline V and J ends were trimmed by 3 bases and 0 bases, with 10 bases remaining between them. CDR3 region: CASSSAVSSYNEQFF. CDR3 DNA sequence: TGCGCCAGCAGCTCTGCCGTTAGCTCCTACAATGAGCAGTTCTTC.

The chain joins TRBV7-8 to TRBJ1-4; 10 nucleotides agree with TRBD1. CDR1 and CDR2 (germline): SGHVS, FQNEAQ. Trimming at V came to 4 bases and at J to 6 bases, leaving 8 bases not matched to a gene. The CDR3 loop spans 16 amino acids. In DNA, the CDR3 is TGTGCCAGCAGCTCTCGGGAGGGACAGGGGTATGAAAAACTGTTTTTT. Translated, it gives CASSSREGQGYEKLFF.

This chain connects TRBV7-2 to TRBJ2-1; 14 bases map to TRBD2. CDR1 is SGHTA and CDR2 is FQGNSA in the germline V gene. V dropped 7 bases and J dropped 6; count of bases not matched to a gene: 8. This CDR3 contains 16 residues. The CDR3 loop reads CASIQRLAGGPNEQFF. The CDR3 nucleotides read TGTGCCAGCATCCAGAGACTAGCGGGGGGGCCCAATGAGCAGTTCTTC.

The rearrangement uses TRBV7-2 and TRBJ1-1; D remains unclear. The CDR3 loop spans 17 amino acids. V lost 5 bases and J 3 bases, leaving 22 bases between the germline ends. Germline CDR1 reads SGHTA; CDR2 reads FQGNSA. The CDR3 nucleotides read TGTGCCAGCAGCGTAAAGGAGGAGAGACGATGGGACACTGAAGCTTTCTTT. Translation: CASSVKEERRWDTEAFF. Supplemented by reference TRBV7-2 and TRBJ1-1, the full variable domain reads GAGVSQSPSNKVTEKGKDVELRCDPISGHTALYWYRQSLGQGLEFLIYFQGNSAPDKSGLPSDRFSAERTGGSVSTLTIQRTQQEDSAVYLCASSVKEERRWDTEAFFGQGTRLTVV.

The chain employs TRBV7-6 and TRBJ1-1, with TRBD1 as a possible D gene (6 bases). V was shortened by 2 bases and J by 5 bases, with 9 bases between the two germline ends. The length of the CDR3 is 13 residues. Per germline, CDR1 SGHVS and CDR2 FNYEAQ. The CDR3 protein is CASSLPGETEAFF. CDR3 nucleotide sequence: TGTGCCAGCAGCTTACCAGGGGAGACTGAAGCTTTCTTT.

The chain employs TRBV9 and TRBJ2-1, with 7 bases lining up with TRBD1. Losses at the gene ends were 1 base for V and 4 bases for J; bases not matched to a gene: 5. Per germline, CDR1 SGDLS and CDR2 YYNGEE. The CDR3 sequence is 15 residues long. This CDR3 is CASSVSTGDYNEQFF. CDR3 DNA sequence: TGTGCCAGCAGCGTAAGTACAGGGGATTACAATGAGCAGTTCTTC.

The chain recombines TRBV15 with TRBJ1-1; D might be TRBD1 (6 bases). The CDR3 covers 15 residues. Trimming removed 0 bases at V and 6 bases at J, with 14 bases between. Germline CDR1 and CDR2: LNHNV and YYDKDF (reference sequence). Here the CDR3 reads CATSRDHFGTSEAFF. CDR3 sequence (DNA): TGTGCCACCAGCAGAGATCATTTTGGGACATCTGAAGCTTTCTTT.

CDR3 loop: CASSQIQSYEQYF. As DNA, the CDR3 is TGTGCCAGCAGCCAAATCCAGTCCTACGAGCAGTACTTC. The chain employs TRBV4-2 and TRBJ2-7; no clear D. Germline assignment: CDR1 LGHNA and CDR2 YNFKEQ. V lost 2 bases, J lost 1 base, and 6 bases lay in between. This CDR3 has 13 residues.

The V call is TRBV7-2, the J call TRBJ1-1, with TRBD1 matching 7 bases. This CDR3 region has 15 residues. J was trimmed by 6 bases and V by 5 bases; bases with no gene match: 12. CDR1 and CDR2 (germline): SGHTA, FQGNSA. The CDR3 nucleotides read TGTGCCAGCAGCGCGACGGACAGGACCCTCTCTGAAGCTTTCTTT. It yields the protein CASSATDRTLSEAFF.

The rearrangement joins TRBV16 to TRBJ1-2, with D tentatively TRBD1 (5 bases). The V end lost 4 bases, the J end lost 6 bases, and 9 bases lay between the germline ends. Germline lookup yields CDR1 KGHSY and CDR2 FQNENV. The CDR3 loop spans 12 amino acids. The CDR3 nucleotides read TGTGCCAGCAGCCTCTCCAGGGATGGCTACACCTTC. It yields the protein CASSLSRDGYTF.

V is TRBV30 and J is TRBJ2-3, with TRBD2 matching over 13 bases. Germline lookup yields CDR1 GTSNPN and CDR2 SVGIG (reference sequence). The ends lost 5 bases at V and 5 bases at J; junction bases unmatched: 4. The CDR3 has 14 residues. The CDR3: CAWRLAGGLDTQYF. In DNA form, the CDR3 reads TGTGCCTGGCGACTAGCGGGGGGTTTAGATACGCAGTATTTT. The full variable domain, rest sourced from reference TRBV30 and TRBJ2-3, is SQTIHQWPATLVQPVGSPLSLECTVEGTSNPNLYWYRQAAGRGLQLLFYSVGIGQISSEVPQNLSASRPQDRQFILSSKKLLLSDSGFYLCAWRLAGGLDTQYFGPGTRLTVL.

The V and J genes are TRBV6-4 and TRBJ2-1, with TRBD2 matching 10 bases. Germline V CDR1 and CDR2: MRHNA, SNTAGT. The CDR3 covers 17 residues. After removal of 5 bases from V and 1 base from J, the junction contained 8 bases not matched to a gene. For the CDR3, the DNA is TGTGCCAGCAGTCCGCTCCCGGGACTAGCGTCCTACAATGAGCAGTTCTTC. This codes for CASSPLPGLASYNEQFF.

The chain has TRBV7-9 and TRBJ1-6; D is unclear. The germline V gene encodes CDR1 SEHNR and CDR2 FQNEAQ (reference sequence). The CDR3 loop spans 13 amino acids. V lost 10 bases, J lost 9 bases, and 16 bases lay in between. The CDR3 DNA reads TGTGCCATTTCATCCTCCCAGGTTTCACCCCTCCACTTT. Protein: CAISSSQVSPLHF. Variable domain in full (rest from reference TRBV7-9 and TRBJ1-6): DTGVSQNPRHKITKRGQNVTFRCDPISEHNRLYWYRQTLGQGPEFLTYFQNEAQLEKSRLLSDRFSAERPKGSFSTLEIQRTEQGDSAMYLCAISSSQVSPLHFGNGTRLTVT.

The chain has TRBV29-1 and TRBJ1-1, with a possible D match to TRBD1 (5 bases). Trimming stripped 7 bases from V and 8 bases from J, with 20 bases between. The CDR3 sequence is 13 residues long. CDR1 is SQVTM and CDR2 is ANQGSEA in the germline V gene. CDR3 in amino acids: CSGGLVRQREAFF. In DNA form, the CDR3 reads TGCAGCGGGGGCCTTGTCAGACAAAGGGAAGCTTTCTTT.

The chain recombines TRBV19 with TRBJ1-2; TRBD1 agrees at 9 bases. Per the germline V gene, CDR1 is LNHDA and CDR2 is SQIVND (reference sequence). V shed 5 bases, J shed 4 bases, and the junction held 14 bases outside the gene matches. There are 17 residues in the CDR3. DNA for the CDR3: TGTGCCAGTAGTCCCACCGGGACAGGGAAATCCCTCTATGGCTACACCTTC. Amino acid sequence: CASSPTGTGKSLYGYTF.